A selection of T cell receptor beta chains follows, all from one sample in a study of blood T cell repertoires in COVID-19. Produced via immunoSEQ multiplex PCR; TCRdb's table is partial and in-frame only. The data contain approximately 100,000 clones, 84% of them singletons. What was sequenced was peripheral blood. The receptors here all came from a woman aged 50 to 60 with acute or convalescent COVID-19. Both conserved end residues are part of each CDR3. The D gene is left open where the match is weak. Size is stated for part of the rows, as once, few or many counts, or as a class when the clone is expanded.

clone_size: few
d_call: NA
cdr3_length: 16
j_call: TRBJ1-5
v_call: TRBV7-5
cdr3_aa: CALKKGGDRENQPQHF
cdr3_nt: TGTGCGCTAAAAAAAGGGGGGGACAGGGAAAACCAGCCCCAGCATTTT

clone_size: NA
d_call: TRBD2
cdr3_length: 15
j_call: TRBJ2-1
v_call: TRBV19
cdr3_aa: CASSIGTRAYNEQFF
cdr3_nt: TGTGCCAGTAGTATTGGGACTAGGGCTTACAATGAGCAGTTCTTC

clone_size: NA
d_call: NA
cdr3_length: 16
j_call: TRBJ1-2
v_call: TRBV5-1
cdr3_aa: CASRLGGQAESGGYTF
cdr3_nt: TGCGCCAGCAGGTTAGGAGGCCAGGCAGAGTCGGGGGGCTACACCTTC

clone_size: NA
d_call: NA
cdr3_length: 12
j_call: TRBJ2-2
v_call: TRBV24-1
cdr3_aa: CATYSPTGELFF
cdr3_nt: TGTGCCACCTATAGCCCCACCGGGGAGCTGTTTTTT

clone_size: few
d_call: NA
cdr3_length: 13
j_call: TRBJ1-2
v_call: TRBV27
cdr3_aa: CASKSAEGGGYTF
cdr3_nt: TGTGCCAGCAAGTCCGCCGAGGGTGGTGGCTACACCTTC

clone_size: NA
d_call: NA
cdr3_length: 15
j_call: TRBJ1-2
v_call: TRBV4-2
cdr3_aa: CASSQDAVGGYGYTF
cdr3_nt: TGTGCCAGCAGCCAAGATGCCGTCGGGGGGTATGGCTACACCTTC

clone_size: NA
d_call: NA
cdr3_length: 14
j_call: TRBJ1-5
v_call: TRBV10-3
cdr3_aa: CAISGGGVVQPQHF
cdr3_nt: TGTGCCATCAGTGGGGGAGGGGTAGTTCAGCCCCAGCATTTT

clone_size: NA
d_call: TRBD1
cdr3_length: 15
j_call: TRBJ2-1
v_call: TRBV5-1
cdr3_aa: CASSLMTGTYNEQFF
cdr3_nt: TGCGCCAGCAGCTTAATGACAGGGACCTACAATGAGCAGTTCTTC

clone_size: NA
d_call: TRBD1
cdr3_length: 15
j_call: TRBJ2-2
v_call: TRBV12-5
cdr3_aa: CASGPGQGISGELFF
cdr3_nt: TGTGCTAGTGGCCCGGGACAGGGGATTTCCGGGGAGCTGTTTTTT

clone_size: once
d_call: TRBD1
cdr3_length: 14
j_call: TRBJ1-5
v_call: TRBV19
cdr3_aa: CASNGQGAGQPQHF
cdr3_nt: TGTGCCAGTAACGGACAGGGAGCGGGTCAGCCCCAGCATTTT

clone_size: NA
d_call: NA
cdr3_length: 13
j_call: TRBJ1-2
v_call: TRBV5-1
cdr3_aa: CASSSGQSYGYTF
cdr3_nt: TGCGCCAGCAGCAGCGGTCAGTCCTATGGCTACACCTTC

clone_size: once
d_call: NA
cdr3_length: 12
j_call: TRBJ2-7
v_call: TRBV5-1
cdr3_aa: CASSSGTYEQYF
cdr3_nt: TGCGCCAGCAGCTCAGGAACCTACGAGCAGTACTTC

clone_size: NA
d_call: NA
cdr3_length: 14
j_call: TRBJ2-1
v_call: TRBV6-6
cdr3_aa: CASGSSRGGQEQFF
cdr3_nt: TGTGCCAGCGGGTCGTCGAGGGGGGGCCAAGAGCAGTTCTTC

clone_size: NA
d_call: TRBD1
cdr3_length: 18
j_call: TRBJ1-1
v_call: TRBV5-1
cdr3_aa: CASSFYRGTGLQGSEAFF
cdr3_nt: TGCGCCAGCAGCTTTTACAGGGGGACAGGGTTACAGGGTTCGGAAGCTTTCTTT